The 21 T cell receptor beta chains below were found in one sample sequenced in a study of T cell changes during pregnancy in multiple sclerosis. The method was immunoSEQ multiplex PCR; TCRdb's version includes in-frame clones alone and lacks a portion of them. The sample has about 85,000 clones; 80% to 95% are singletons. Sample: peripheral blood, taken in the first trimester of pregnancy. The receptors shown here come from a female donor with multiple sclerosis, enrolled in a pregnancy study.

This chain joins TRBV7-9 and TRBJ2-7; 7 nucleotides align to TRBD2. The V and J ends lost 3 bases and 5 bases, in that order; junction bases with no gene match: 1. The CDR3 contains 12 residues. Germline CDR1 and CDR2: SEHNR and FQNEAQ (reference sequence). Written as DNA, the CDR3 is TGTGCCAGCAGCTTGGCGGGAGACGAGCAGTACTTC. Protein: CASSLAGDEQYF.

The genes are TRBV19 and TRBJ1-1; no clear D. CDR3 length: 12 amino acids. Per the germline V gene, CDR1 is LNHDA and CDR2 is SQIVND (reference sequence). V was trimmed by 9 bases and J by 6 bases, leaving 14 bases between them. CDR3 coding DNA: TGTGCCAGCACAAGACTGCTTTCTGAAGCTTTCTTT. Its translation: CASTRLLSEAFF. The variable domain in full, completed from reference TRBV19 and TRBJ1-1, reads DGGITQSPKYLFRKEGQNVTLSCEQNLNHDAMYWYRQDPGQGLRLIYYSQIVNDFQKGDIAEGYSVSREKKESFPLTVTSAQKNPTAFYLCASTRLLSEAFFGQGTRLTVV.

V usage is TRBV19 and J usage is TRBJ2-1; D perhaps matches TRBD2 (5 bases). Germline V CDR1 and CDR2: LNHDA, SQIVND (reference sequence). The ends were cut back, 5 bases at V and 4 bases at J, with 15 bases in the middle. CDR3 length equals 15 residues. CDR3 protein: CASSPRLSGYNEQFF. The CDR3 DNA follows: TGTGCCAGTAGTCCGCGACTATCGGGGTACAATGAGCAGTTCTTC.

The chain links TRBV11-1 to TRBJ1-1; 8 bases line up with TRBD1. Trimming took 4 bases from V and 7 from J; bases not matched to a gene: 8. The germline V gene has CDR1 SGHAT and CDR2 FQDESV (reference sequence). The CDR3 sequence is 14 residues long. The CDR3, as DNA: TGTGCCAGCAGCTCCGACAGGGGAGAGGGTGAAGCTTTCTTT. This translates into CASSSDRGEGEAFF. The full variable domain, with the rest looked up from reference TRBV11-1 and TRBJ1-1, is EAEVAQSPRYKITEKSQAVAFWCDPISGHATLYWYRQILGQGPELLVQFQDESVVDDSQLPKDRFSAERLKGVDSTLKIQPAELGDSAMYLCASSSDRGEGEAFFGQGTRLTVV.

V gene TRBV9 combines with J gene TRBJ2-7; 10 positions agree with TRBD2. This CDR3 has 16 residues. Germline V lookup: CDR1 SGDLS, CDR2 YYNGEE. Trimming at V came to 4 bases and at J to 2 bases, leaving 9 bases not matched to a gene. DNA for the CDR3: TGTGCCAGCAGCCCCTACGGGACTAGCGCGACCTACGAGCAGTACTTC. Encoded protein: CASSPYGTSATYEQYF.

The chain carries TRBV18 and TRBJ2-7; 8 bases fit TRBD1. The CDR3 is 14 amino acids. Trimming at V came to 2 bases and at J to 3 bases, leaving 3 bases not matched to a gene. Germline CDR1 KGHSH, CDR2 LQKENI. CDR3 residues: CASSPWDRFYEQYF. CDR3 DNA: TGTGCCAGCTCACCATGGGACAGGTTCTACGAGCAGTACTTC. The entire variable domain, with the rest obtained from reference TRBV18 and TRBJ2-7, is as follows: NAGVMQNPRHLVRRRGQEARLRCSPMKGHSHVYWYRQLPEEGLKFMVYLQKENIIDESGMPKERFSAEFPKEGPSILRIQQVVRGDSAAYFCASSPWDRFYEQYFGPGTRLTVT.

This chain connects TRBV7-9 to TRBJ2-7; tentative D call: TRBD2 (6 bases). The V gene's germline CDR1 is SEHNR and CDR2 FQNEAQ (reference sequence). The CDR3 runs to 15 residues. V was cut by 4 bases and J by 3 bases, with 16 bases left in between. CDR3 bases: TGTGCCAGCAGCTCCCTGGGAGGCAGGGACTACGAGCAGTACTTC. The encoded protein is CASSSLGGRDYEQYF.

J is TRBJ2-1 and V is TRBV7-2; TRBD1 matches 7 bases. The germline gives CDR1 SGHTA, CDR2 FQGNSA. This CDR3 contains 14 residues. The ends lost 7 bases at V and 2 bases at J; junction bases unmatched: 5. CDR3 DNA: TGTGCCAGCAACAGACAGGGAACCTACAATGAGCAGTTCTTC. Its protein is CASNRQGTYNEQFF.

This chain connects TRBV7-6 to TRBJ2-3, with D possibly TRBD1 on 5 matching bases. The germline V gene has CDR1 SGHVS and CDR2 FNYEAQ. The CDR3 runs to 16 residues. The germline V and J ends were trimmed by 5 bases and 2 bases, with 17 bases remaining between them. CDR3 in amino acids: CASSQVTTGLTDTQYF. The DNA for the CDR3 is TGTGCCAGCAGCCAAGTAACAACAGGCCTCACAGATACGCAGTATTTT.

The rearrangement links TRBV4-1 to TRBJ2-1, with 8 bases fitting TRBD2. The V gene end was trimmed by 0 bases and the J gene end by 2 bases; junction bases not matched to a gene: 12. The CDR3 consists of 19 residues. From germline, CDR1 is MGHRA and CDR2 YSYEKL. Here the CDR3 reads CASSQDSPTSGRPYNEQFF. CDR3 nucleotide sequence: TGCGCCAGCAGCCAAGATTCCCCCACGAGCGGGAGACCCTACAATGAGCAGTTCTTC.

The rearrangement uses TRBV11-3 and TRBJ2-1, with D possibly being TRBD1 (5 bases). The V end lost 5 bases, the J end lost 7 bases, and 18 bases lay between the germline ends. CDR3 length equals 15 residues. Germline V CDR1 and CDR2: SGHNT, YENEEA. The chain's CDR3 is CASSPPGLRVNEQFF. Written as DNA, the CDR3 is TGTGCCAGCAGCCCCCCCGGGCTCAGGGTTAATGAGCAGTTCTTC. Supplemented by reference TRBV11-3 and TRBJ2-1, the full variable domain reads EAGVVQSPRYKIIEKKQPVAFWCNPISGHNTLYWYLQNLGQGPELLIRYENEEAVDDSQLPKDRFSAERLKGVDSTLKIQPAELGDSAVYLCASSPPGLRVNEQFFGPGTRLTVL.

V gene TRBV13 combines with J gene TRBJ2-5; 10 positions agree with TRBD2. V shed 5 bases, J shed 1 base, and the junction held 13 bases outside the gene matches. Germline V CDR1 and CDR2: PRHDT, FYEKMQ (reference sequence). This CDR3 comprises 18 residues. The CDR3 reads CASSPQEKRGGVQETQYF. CDR3 bases: TGTGCCAGCAGCCCCCAGGAGAAGCGGGGGGGGGTCCAAGAGACCCAGTACTTC.

The CDR3 DNA follows: TGTGCCAGCAGTTTAGTTGGGACAGGGGCCTACGAGCAGTACTTC. It encodes CASSLVGTGAYEQYF. The V call is TRBV28, the J call TRBJ2-7, with 10 bases matching TRBD1. Germline V gene sequence: CDR1 MDHEN, CDR2 SYDVKM. This CDR3 is 15 amino acids long. The V and J ends lost 2 bases and 2 bases, in that order; junction bases with no gene match: 3.

J is TRBJ1-5 and V is TRBV5-1; 9 bases are shared with TRBD1. Germline CDR1 SGHRS, CDR2 YFSETQ. After removal of 4 bases from V and 6 bases from J, the junction contained 5 bases not matched to a gene. The CDR3 runs 14 residues. In DNA form, the CDR3 reads TGCGCCAGCAGCACGGGACAGGGAGGTCAGCCCCAGCATTTT. It is translated as CASSTGQGGQPQHF.

The chain employs TRBV6-6 and TRBJ1-1, with TRBD1 matching 11 bases. Germline values: CDR1 MNHNY, CDR2 SVGAGI (reference sequence). There are 14 residues in the CDR3. V shed 8 bases and J 3 bases; nucleotides not matched to a gene: 5. The CDR3 nucleotides are TGTGCCAGCGGACAGGGGGCACGGGACACTGAAGCTTTCTTT. This translates into CASGQGARDTEAFF.

V gene TRBV9 combines with J gene TRBJ2-5; the match to TRBD2 covers 14 bases. Germline values: CDR1 SGDLS, CDR2 YYNGEE. This CDR3 contains 16 residues. Losses at the gene ends were 3 bases for V and 5 bases for J; bases not matched to a gene: 6. This chain's CDR3 is CASSARTSGGMETQYF. The CDR3 DNA is TGTGCCAGCAGCGCCCGGACTAGCGGGGGGATGGAGACCCAGTACTTC.

The rearrangement joins TRBV30 to TRBJ1-3; 7 bases match TRBD1. The ends lost 3 bases at V and 0 bases at J; junction bases unmatched: 5. There are 15 residues in the CDR3. Germline CDR1 reads GTSNPN; CDR2 reads SVGIG (reference sequence). The chain's CDR3 is CAWRPTGSSGNTIYF. For the CDR3, the DNA is TGTGCCTGGAGACCGACAGGGAGCTCTGGAAACACCATATATTTT. The whole variable domain, filled in from reference TRBV30 and TRBJ1-3, reads SQTIHQWPATLVQPVGSPLSLECTVEGTSNPNLYWYRQAAGRGLQLLFYSVGIGQISSEVPQNLSASRPQDRQFILSSKKLLLSDSGFYLCAWRPTGSSGNTIYFGEGSWLTVV.

V is TRBV5-1 and J is TRBJ2-3; 11 bases align to TRBD2. The CDR3 covers 16 residues. Germline assignment: CDR1 SGHRS and CDR2 YFSETQ. Unmatched junction bases numbered 5, after V lost 3 bases and J lost 2 bases. In DNA form, the CDR3 reads TGCGCCAGCAGCTCGGGACTAGCGGAAACCACAGATACGCAGTATTTT. As protein: CASSSGLAETTDTQYF. The full variable domain, in which reference TRBV5-1 and TRBJ2-3 provide the parts outside the CDR3, is KAGVTQTPRYLIKTRGQQVTLSCSPISGHRSVSWYQQTPGQGLQFLFEYFSETQRNKGNFPGRFSGRQFSNSRSEMNVSTLELGDSALYLCASSSGLAETTDTQYFGPGTRLTVL.

This rearrangement joins TRBV5-4 to TRBJ2-7; 10 nucleotides align to TRBD2. The J segment lost 7 bases and the V segment lost 4 bases, leaving 11 bases of the junction unmatched. Germline loops: CDR1 SGHNT, CDR2 YYREEE (reference sequence). The length of the CDR3 is 15 residues. The CDR3 spells CASSLGLAEPREQYF. CDR3 bases: TGTGCCAGCAGCCTAGGACTAGCGGAGCCCCGGGAGCAGTACTTC.

The chain has TRBV6-5 and TRBJ2-1; 9 bases match TRBD2. Per germline, CDR1 MNHEY and CDR2 SVGAGI. The CDR3 has 15 amino acids. V lost 2 bases to trimming and J lost 7 bases; unmatched junction nucleotides: 6. The DNA of the CDR3 is TGTGCCAGCAGTTACGGTAGCGGGAGAATAAATGAGCAGTTCTTC. Translated, it gives CASSYGSGRINEQFF.

This sequence joins TRBV10-3 and TRBJ2-5; TRBD1 agrees at 8 bases. V gave up 5 bases and J gave up 5 bases; unmatched junction bases: 1. This CDR3 contains 12 residues. The germline V gene has CDR1 ENHRY and CDR2 SYGVKD. This CDR3 reads CAISRQGETQYF. CDR3 in DNA: TGTGCCATCAGTAGACAGGGGGAGACCCAGTACTTC.